The 16 T cell receptor beta chains presented below share a single source sample, sequenced in a study of T-cell memory formation after mild COVID-19. Via MiXCR, TCRdb re-called the 5' RACE reads, giving one row per CDR3 protein. The sample holds under 300,000 distinct CDR3 sequences; 18% are singletons and the top ten take 20% to 25%. The sequenced sample consisted of PBMCs or a T cell subset sorted from them (not recorded which). The origin of the receptors is a man aged 18 to 30 who had mild COVID-19 (a few samples of this study predate the infection). Cell type and time point are not known.

The chain employs TRBV2 and TRBJ1-5; 9 bases match TRBD1. Germline assignment: CDR1 SNHLY and CDR2 FYNNEI. The CDR3 is 16 residues long. J was trimmed by 2 bases and V by 5 bases; bases with no gene match: 7. CDR3 residues: CASSTQGALGNQPQHF. The DNA for the CDR3 is TGTGCCAGCAGTACACAGGGGGCGCTTGGCAATCAGCCCCAGCATTTT.

V and J are TRBV9 and TRBJ1-2, with D uncertain. Germline CDR1 SGDLS, CDR2 YYNGEE. Between the trimmed V and J ends, which lost 4 bases and 3 bases, there was a span of 10 bases. The CDR3 runs 13 residues. The CDR3 loop is CASSSGSDYGYTF. CDR3 coding DNA: TGTGCCAGCAGCTCGGGGTCGGACTATGGCTACACCTTC.

V is TRBV3-1 and J is TRBJ1-6; D unclear. The CDR3 sequence is 15 residues long. V lost 4 bases and J lost 3, with 10 bases in between. Germline V gives CDR1 LGHDT, CDR2 YNNKEL (reference sequence). The CDR3 reads CASSLNSHYNSPLHF. CDR3 sequence (DNA): TGTGCCAGCAGCCTTAACAGCCACTATAATTCACCCCTCCACTTT.

The chain links TRBV20-1 to TRBJ2-5, with D tentatively TRBD2 (5 bases). The CDR3 sequence is 15 residues long. Deletions cut 0 bases from V and 2 bases from J, with 13 bases between. The germline V gene has CDR1 DFQATT and CDR2 SNEGSKA (reference sequence). The DNA of the CDR3 is TGCAGTGCTAGAGATTTGGCGGGTTGGCAAGAGACCCAGTACTTC. It encodes CSARDLAGWQETQYF.

V usage is TRBV4-2 and J usage is TRBJ2-6; D gene uncertain. The ends were cut back, 0 bases at V and 4 bases at J, with 10 bases in the middle. Germline V CDR1 and CDR2: LGHNA, YNFKEQ. The CDR3 contains 16 residues. Here the CDR3 reads CASSQDESGGANVLTF. The CDR3, as DNA: TGTGCCAGCAGCCAAGATGAATCCGGAGGGGCCAACGTCCTGACTTTC.

This chain connects TRBV27 to TRBJ1-2; perhaps TRBD1 as D (6 bases). V lost 5 bases, J lost 8 bases, and 24 bases lay in between. Germline V lookup: CDR1 MNHEY, CDR2 SMNVEV (reference sequence). This CDR3 is 16 amino acids long. CDR3 nucleotide sequence: TGTGCCAGCAGTGCCCGCAGGGGTTGGAGCTTTGACGGCTACACCTTC. It yields the protein CASSARRGWSFDGYTF.

V and J are TRBV6-5 and TRBJ2-2; 7 nucleotides line up with TRBD2. The CDR3 sequence is 14 residues long. Germline V gene lookup returns CDR1 MNHEY and CDR2 SVGAGI. Losses at the gene ends were 2 bases for V and 6 bases for J; bases not matched to a gene: 3. The CDR3 here is CASSYGTNSGELFF. The CDR3 nucleotides read TGTGCCAGCAGTTACGGGACTAATTCCGGGGAGCTGTTTTTT.

This clonotype came up many times. The V and J genes are TRBV6-5 and TRBJ2-1; 12 bases align to TRBD2. The CDR3 extends over 15 amino acids. Germline loops: CDR1 MNHEY, CDR2 SVGAGI. The V segment lost 2 bases and the J segment 12 bases; nucleotides outside the gene matches: 8. The CDR3 here is CASSYRASGGARQFF. The CDR3 region has the DNA TGTGCCAGCAGTTACAGGGCTAGCGGGGGGGCAAGGCAGTTCTTC.

The V call is TRBV7-2, the J call TRBJ2-5; D assignment may be TRBD1 or TRBD2 (5 bases each). Germline CDR1 is SGHTA and CDR2 is FQGNSA. V shed 2 bases and J shed 5 bases, with 15 bases lying between them. The CDR3 sequence is 15 residues long. DNA of the CDR3: TGTGCCAGCAGCTTAAAGTCCCTGTGGGGGGAGACCCAGTACTTC. It yields the protein CASSLKSLWGETQYF.

V and J are TRBV6-2 or TRBV6-3 and TRBJ1-1; a possible D gene is TRBD1 (5 bases). Germline CDR1 reads MNHEY; CDR2 reads SVGEGT. V dropped 6 bases and J dropped 5 bases, with 13 bases sitting between them. The CDR3 is 13 amino acids. The CDR3 DNA follows: TGTGCCAGCAGATCAGACAGCACGACTGAAGCTTTCTTT. It translates to CASRSDSTTEAFF.

This chain links TRBV6-2 or TRBV6-3 with TRBJ2-5; D call uncertain. Trimming stripped 0 bases from V and 5 bases from J, with 7 bases between. This CDR3 region has 13 residues. The germline CDR1 and CDR2 sequences are MNHEY and SVGEGT. The CDR3 nucleotides are TGTGCCAGCAGTTACTCCGCCACGGAGACCCAGTACTTC. This sequence encodes CASSYSATETQYF.

The chain links TRBV6-5 to TRBJ1-1; D unclear. The CDR3 has 17 amino acids. CDR1 MNHEY and CDR2 SVGAGI come from the germline V gene. V was shortened by 0 bases and J by 3 bases, with 17 bases between the two germline ends. CDR3 sequence reads: CASSYSAQRLPYTEAFF. In nucleotides, the CDR3 is TGTGCCAGCAGTTACTCGGCCCAAAGGTTACCATACACTGAAGCTTTCTTT.

The chain uses TRBV29-1 and TRBJ2-2, with 8 bases matching TRBD1. The junction had 4 bases not matched to a gene; V was cut back by 7 bases and J by 3 bases. The CDR3 runs to 13 residues. Germline V gives CDR1 SQVTM, CDR2 ANQGSEA. CDR3 in amino acids: CSGGQGDTGELFF. The CDR3 coding sequence is TGCAGCGGCGGACAGGGTGACACCGGGGAGCTGTTTTTT.

This clonotype was observed a handful of times. The CDR3 DNA reads TGCGCCAGCAGCCGCCGTCAGACTAGCGGGGCCTCAGGTGAGCAGTTCTTC. Its protein is CASSRRQTSGASGEQFF. V is TRBV4-3 and J is TRBJ2-1; TRBD2 matches at 11 bases. The junction had 14 bases not matched to a gene; V was cut back by 4 bases and J by 9 bases. The CDR3 consists of 17 residues. The germline CDR1 and CDR2 sequences are LGHNA and YSLEER.

The V call is TRBV7-9, the J call TRBJ2-3; 8 bases are a match to TRBD2. V shed 3 bases and J 2 bases; nucleotides not matched to a gene: 13. The CDR3 extends over 18 amino acids. The germline CDR1 and CDR2 sequences are SEHNR and FQNEAQ (reference sequence). The CDR3 DNA follows: TGTGCCAGCAGCTTTCCTTTTGGGCGGGGGGATTCCACAGATACGCAGTATTTT. Translated, it gives CASSFPFGRGDSTDTQYF.

This clonotype was counted between two and nine times. This chain joins TRBV6-2 or TRBV6-3 and TRBJ2-3; 7 bases map to TRBD1. Germline trimming cut 6 bases from V and 6 bases from J; bases unmatched to any gene: 9. Germline V gene sequence: CDR1 MNHEY, CDR2 SVGEGT. The CDR3 is 14 residues long. For the CDR3, the DNA is TGTGCCAGCAGCCAGGGACAGCCCACGGATACGCAGTATTTT. Amino acids: CASSQGQPTDTQYF.